This T cell receptor beta chain emerged from a study of OX40 agonist ivuxolimab in advanced cancers. Clones were sequenced by immunoSEQ multiplex PCR, and TCRdb holds only the in-frame ones, with some missing. The table records tens of thousands of clones, 90% of them present only once. The TCR originated in an adult with an advanced solid tumor such as melanoma, head and neck, liver or kidney cancer. The sequencing used CD4+ or CD8+ T cells sorted from blood, collected in a trial of the OX40 agonist ivuxolimab.

CDR3 in amino acids: CASSKTGDPGNTIYF. In DNA form, the CDR3 reads TGCGCCAGCAGCAAAACAGGGGACCCTGGAAACACCATATATTTT. The chain has TRBV5-1 and TRBJ1-3, with 7 bases lining up with TRBD1. CDR3 size: 15 residues. Trimming removed 4 bases from V and 2 bases from J; junction bases left unmatched: 6. Germline V gene lookup returns CDR1 SGHRS and CDR2 YFSETQ. The full variable domain, rest sourced from reference TRBV5-1 and TRBJ1-3, is KAGVTQTPRYLIKTRGQQVTLSCSPISGHRSVSWYQQTPGQGLQFLFEYFSETQRNKGNFPGRFSGRQFSNSRSEMNVSTLELGDSALYLCASSKTGDPGNTIYFGEGSWLTVV.